The present entry profiles one TCR beta chain with its context. The antigen it recognizes is unknown. Base quality data are lacking; no much larger clone is found one base away. The method behind the library was the immunoSEQ multiplex PCR assay. This is the immuneACCESS table as TCRdb keeps it, with only in-frame sequences that have V and J called. A part of the clones is gone; compared with another copy, unresolved V genes explain less than half, and the rest is unexplained. The sample includes about 62,000 clones, with 80% to 90% observed a single time. The leading ten clones occupy around 2.5% of the sample. This sample was included in a study of T cell changes during pregnancy in multiple sclerosis (dated by TCRdb to about 2019). Describing the broader study: Changes in the T cell repertoire over the course of pregnancy were examined in this study in women with multiple sclerosis.

The CDR3 spans 12 residues, from the cysteine through the phenylalanine. Kept here is only the CDR3 DNA, which spans 36 bases and is read in frame from base 1. The junction carries 8 bases between V and J, which are trimmed by 7 bases and 4 bases respectively. The CDR1 and CDR2 encoded by the germline V gene are MDHEN and SYDVKM. The chain is encoded by TRBV28 joined to TRBJ1-5; too little of a D gene remains to name it. This TCR came from a female donor with multiple sclerosis, enrolled in a pregnancy study. This sample comprised peripheral blood, obtained in the first trimester of pregnancy. The DNA sequence is as follows: TGTGCCAGCATTGCCGGGAATCAGCCCCAGCATTTT. This gives the protein CASIAGNQPQHF.